This entry describes one T cell receptor beta chain. CDR1 is LNHDA, CDR2 SQIVND, per germline (reference sequence). With 2 bases removed from V and 4 bases from J, the gap between germline ends came to 14 bases. The CDR3 length is 16 residues. This sample was included in a study of early T cells in non-severe SARS-CoV-2 infection. TCRdb called the 5' RACE reads again in MiXCR, with one record for every CDR3 protein. The repertoire has more than 80,000 distinct CDR3 sequences, under 15% of them found once; the top ten carry more than 6.5%. Specimen: whole blood. The chain is built from TRBV19 and TRBJ2-2, with D perhaps matching TRBD1 (6 bases). The receptor's source is an adult who was a healthcare worker with PCR-confirmed SARS-CoV-2 infection or an uninfected control (not recorded which). CDR3: CASSIQSGARTGELFF. The DNA of the CDR3 is TGTGCCAGTAGTATACAGTCAGGGGCCCGCACCGGGGAGCTGTTTTTT.